The entry that follows covers one T cell receptor beta chain sequence. Its antigen is not identified. This sample is drawn from a study of long-term antiretroviral therapy in people with HIV. Study-wide findings and caveats: HIV repertoire CDR3 lengths ranged less widely than those of controls.

V lost 1 base, J lost 2 bases, and 11 bases stayed unmatched. CDR1 is SEHNR, CDR2 FQNEAQ, per germline (reference sequence). This CDR3 contains 19 residues. immunoSEQ v3.0 was run at survey level. Generated by immunoSEQ multiplex PCR, the TCRdb table keeps only in-frame clones and is missing some. This table holds about 12,000 clones, roughly 79% found once. The chain has TRBV7-9 and TRBJ2-1; 10 bases fit TRBD2. The source was unsorted PBMCs, collected 0.8 years before starting antiretroviral therapy. This clonotype was sampled from a woman in her 40s with HIV. DNA of the CDR3: TGTGCCAGCAGCTTAGGAGCGGGAGGGCCTTTGCGCACCTACAATGAGCAGTTCTTC. Residues: CASSLGAGGPLRTYNEQFF.